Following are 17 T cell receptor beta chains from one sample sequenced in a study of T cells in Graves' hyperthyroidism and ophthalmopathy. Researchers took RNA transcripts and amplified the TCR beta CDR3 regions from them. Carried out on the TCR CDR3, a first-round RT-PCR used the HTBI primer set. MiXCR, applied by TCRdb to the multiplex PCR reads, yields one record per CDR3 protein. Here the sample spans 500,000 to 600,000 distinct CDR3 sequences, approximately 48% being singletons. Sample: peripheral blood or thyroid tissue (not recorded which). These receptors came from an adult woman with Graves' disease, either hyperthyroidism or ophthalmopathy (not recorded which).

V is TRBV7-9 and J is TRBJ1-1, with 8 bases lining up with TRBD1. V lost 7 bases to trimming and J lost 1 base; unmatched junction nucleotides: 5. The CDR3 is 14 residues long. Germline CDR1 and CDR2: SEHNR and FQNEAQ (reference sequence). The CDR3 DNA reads TGTGCCAGCACCCCGGGGACAGGGAACACTGAAGCTTTCTTT. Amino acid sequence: CASTPGTGNTEAFF.

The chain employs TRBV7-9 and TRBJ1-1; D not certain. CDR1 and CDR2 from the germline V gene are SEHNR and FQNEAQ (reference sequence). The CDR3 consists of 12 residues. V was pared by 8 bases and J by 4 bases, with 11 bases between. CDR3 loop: CASLRESTEAFF. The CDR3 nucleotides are TGTGCCAGCCTGAGGGAAAGCACTGAAGCTTTCTTT. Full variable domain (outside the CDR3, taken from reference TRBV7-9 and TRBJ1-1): DTGVSQNPRHKITKRGQNVTFRCDPISEHNRLYWYRQTLGQGPEFLTYFQNEAQLEKSRLLSDRFSAERPKGSFSTLEIQRTEQGDSAMYLCASLRESTEAFFGQGTRLTVV.

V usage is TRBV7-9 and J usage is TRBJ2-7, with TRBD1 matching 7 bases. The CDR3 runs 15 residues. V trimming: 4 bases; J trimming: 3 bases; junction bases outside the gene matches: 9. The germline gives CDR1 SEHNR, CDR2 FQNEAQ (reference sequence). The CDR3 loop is CASSYLKGQNYEQYF. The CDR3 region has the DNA TGTGCCAGCAGCTATCTTAAGGGACAGAACTACGAGCAGTACTTC.

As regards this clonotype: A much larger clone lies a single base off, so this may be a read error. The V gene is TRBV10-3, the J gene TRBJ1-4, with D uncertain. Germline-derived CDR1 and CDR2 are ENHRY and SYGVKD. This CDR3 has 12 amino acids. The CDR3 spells CAAASGNEKLVF. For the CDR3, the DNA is TGTGCCGCGGCGTCGGGGAATGAAAAACTGGTTTTT.

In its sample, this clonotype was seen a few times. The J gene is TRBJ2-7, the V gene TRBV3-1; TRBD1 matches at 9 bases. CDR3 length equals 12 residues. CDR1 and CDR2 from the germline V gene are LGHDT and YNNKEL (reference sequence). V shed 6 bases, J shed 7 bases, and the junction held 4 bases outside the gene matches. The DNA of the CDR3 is TGTGCCAGCAGTCGACAGGGGGGGGAGCAGTACTTC. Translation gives CASSRQGGEQYF.

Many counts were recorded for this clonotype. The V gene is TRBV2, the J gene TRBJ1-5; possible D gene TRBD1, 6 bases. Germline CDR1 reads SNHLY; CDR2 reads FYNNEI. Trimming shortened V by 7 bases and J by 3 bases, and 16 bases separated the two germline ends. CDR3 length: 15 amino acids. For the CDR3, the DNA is TGTGCCAGCAATGCAGGGGTTCTGGACAATCAGCCCCAGCATTTT. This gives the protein CASNAGVLDNQPQHF.

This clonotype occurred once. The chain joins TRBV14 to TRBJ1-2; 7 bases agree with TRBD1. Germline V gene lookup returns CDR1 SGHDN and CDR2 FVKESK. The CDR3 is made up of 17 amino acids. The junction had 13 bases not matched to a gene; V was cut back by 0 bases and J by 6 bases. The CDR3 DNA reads TGTGCCAGCAGCCAAGAACTCGGGACAGACGCAGTCGATGGCTACACCTTC. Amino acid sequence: CASSQELGTDAVDGYTF.

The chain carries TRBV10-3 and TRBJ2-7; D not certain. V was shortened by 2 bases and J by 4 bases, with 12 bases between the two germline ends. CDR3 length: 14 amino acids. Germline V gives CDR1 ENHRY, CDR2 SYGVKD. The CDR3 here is CAISEGRIAYEQYF. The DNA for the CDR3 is TGTGCCATCAGTGAGGGACGGATCGCTTACGAGCAGTACTTC.

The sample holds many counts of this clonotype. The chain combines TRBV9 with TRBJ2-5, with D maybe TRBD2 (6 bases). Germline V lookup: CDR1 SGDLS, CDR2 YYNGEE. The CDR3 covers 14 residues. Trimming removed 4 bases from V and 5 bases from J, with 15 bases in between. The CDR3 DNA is TGTGCCAGCAGCACCCCGGGGGTCGGGGAGACCCAGTACTTC. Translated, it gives CASSTPGVGETQYF.

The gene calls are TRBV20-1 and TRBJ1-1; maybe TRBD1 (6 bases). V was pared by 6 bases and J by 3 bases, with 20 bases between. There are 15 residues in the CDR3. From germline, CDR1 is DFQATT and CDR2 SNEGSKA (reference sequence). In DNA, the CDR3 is TGCAGTGCCGCCTTCAAAGCGGGGGGCTACACTGAAGCTTTCTTT. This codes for CSAAFKAGGYTEAFF.

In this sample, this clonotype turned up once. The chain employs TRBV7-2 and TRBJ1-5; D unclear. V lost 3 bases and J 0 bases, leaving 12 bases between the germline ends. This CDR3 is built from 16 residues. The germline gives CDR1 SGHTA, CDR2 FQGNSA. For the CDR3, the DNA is TGTGCCAGCAGCTTCGGTGTATCTGATAGCAATCAGCCCCAGCATTTT. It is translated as CASSFGVSDSNQPQHF. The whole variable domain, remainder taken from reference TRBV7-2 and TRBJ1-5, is GAGVSQSPSNKVTEKGKDVELRCDPISGHTALYWYRQSLGQGLEFLIYFQGNSAPDKSGLPSDRFSAERTGGSVSTLTIQRTQQEDSAVYLCASSFGVSDSNQPQHFGDGTRLSIL.

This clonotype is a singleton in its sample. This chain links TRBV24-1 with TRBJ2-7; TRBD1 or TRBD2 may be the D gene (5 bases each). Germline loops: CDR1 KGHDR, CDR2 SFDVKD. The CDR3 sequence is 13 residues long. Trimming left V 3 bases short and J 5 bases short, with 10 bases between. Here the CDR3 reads CATSDRDVHEQYF. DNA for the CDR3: TGTGCCACCAGTGATCGGGACGTCCACGAGCAGTACTTC.

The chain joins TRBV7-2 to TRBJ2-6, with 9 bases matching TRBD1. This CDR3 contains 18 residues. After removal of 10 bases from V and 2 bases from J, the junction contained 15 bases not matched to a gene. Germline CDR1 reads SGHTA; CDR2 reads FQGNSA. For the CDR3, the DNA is TGTGCCACCGTGAATAACTACAGGGGGCGCCCTGGGGCCAACGTCCTGACTTTC. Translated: CATVNNYRGRPGANVLTF.

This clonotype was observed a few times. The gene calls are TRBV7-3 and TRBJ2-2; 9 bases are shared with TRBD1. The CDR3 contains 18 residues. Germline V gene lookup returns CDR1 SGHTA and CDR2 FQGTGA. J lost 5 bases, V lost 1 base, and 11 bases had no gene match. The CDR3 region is CASSLNFVGQGVTGELFF. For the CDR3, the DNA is TGTGCCAGCAGCTTAAATTTTGTGGGACAGGGTGTTACCGGGGAGCTGTTTTTT. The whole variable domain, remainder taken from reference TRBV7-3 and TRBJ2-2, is GAGVSQTPSNKVTEKGKYVELRCDPISGHTALYWYRQSLGQGPEFLIYFQGTGAADDSGLPNDRFFAVRPEGSVSTLKIQRTERGDSAVYLCASSLNFVGQGVTGELFFGEGSRLTVL.

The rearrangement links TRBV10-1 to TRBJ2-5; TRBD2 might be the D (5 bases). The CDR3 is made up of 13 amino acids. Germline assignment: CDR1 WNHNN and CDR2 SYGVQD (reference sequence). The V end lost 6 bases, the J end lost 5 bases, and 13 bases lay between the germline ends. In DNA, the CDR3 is TGCGCCAGCAGGGCTAGAGGGTGGGAGACCCAGTACTTC. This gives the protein CASRARGWETQYF.

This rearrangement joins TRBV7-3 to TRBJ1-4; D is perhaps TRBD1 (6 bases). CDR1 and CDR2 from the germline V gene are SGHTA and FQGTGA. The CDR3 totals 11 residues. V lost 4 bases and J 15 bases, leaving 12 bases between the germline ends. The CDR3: CASSSGQWLFF. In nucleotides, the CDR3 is TGTGCCAGCAGCTCCGGACAGTGGTTGTTTTTT.

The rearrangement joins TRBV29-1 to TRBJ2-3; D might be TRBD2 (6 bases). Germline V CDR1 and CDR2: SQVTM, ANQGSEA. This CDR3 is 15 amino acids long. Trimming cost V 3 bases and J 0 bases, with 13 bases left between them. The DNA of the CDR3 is TGCAGCGTTGAGGATACCGGGAGTAGCACAGATACGCAGTATTTT. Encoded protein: CSVEDTGSSTDTQYF.